These 8 T cell receptor beta chains came from one sample sequenced in a study of beta chain features in type 1 diabetes. The entirety of the isolated RNA underwent reverse transcription, so expressed TCRB transcripts were sequenced. Sequenced by immunoSEQ multiplex PCR; TCRdb stores in-frame clones only, minus some. This table holds roughly 400,000 clones, roughly 13% found once. Sequencing was done on a sample of naive CD4+ T cells from blood. The receptors come from a man aged 25 to 45 in good health.

This chain connects TRBV6-1 to TRBJ1-1; D is unclear. This CDR3 contains 15 residues. V was trimmed by 6 bases and J by 4 bases, leaving 18 bases between them. The germline CDR1 and CDR2 sequences are MNHNS and SASEGT. The CDR3 spells CASSAGFGEGTEAFF. DNA for the CDR3: TGTGCCAGCAGCGCTGGATTTGGGGAGGGCACTGAAGCTTTCTTT.

This clone was seen a handful of times. The gene calls are TRBV7-9 and TRBJ2-5; D call uncertain. This CDR3 has 13 residues. The ends were cut back, 1 base at V and 7 bases at J, with 10 bases in the middle. CDR1 and CDR2 from the germline V gene are SEHNR and FQNEAQ (reference sequence). DNA of the CDR3: TGTGCCAGCAGCTTAGAAGAGTCGGGGACCCAGTACTTC. Its protein is CASSLEESGTQYF.

The chain recombines TRBV11-3 with TRBJ2-7; the D gene is possibly TRBD1 (6 bases). Deletions cut 3 bases from V and 9 bases from J, with 15 bases between. Per germline, CDR1 SGHNT and CDR2 YENEEA. The CDR3 is 13 amino acids. The CDR3, as DNA: TGTGCCAGCAGCTTGAAGCCGGGGACACGGCAGTACGTC. Its translation is CASSLKPGTRQYV.

The chain couples TRBV25-1 to TRBJ2-5, with D possibly being TRBD2 (5 bases). V was pared by 6 bases and J by 10 bases, with 21 bases between. In germline, CDR1 is MGHDK, CDR2 SYGVNS. The CDR3 totals 14 residues. The CDR3 sequence is CASSPREGDKNQYF. CDR3 nucleotides: TGTGCCAGCAGCCCCCGGGAAGGAGATAAGAACCAGTACTTC. The complete variable domain, with remaining parts taken from reference TRBV25-1 and TRBJ2-5, reads EADIYQTPRYLVIGTGKKITLECSQTMGHDKMYWYQQDPGMELHLIHYSYGVNSTEKGDLSSESTVSRIRTEHFPLTLESARPSHTSQYLCASSPREGDKNQYFGPGTRLLVL.

This clone appeared a few times. CDR3 loop: CAWSGLETSGRQGIQYF. The CDR3 region has the DNA TGTGCCTGGAGTGGGTTGGAGACTAGCGGGAGGCAGGGCATTCAGTACTTC. The chain joins TRBV30 to TRBJ2-4; 13 bases align to TRBD2. Germline V gene lookup returns CDR1 GTSNPN and CDR2 SVGIG (reference sequence). V lost 1 base to trimming and J lost 9 bases; unmatched junction nucleotides: 12. The CDR3 contains 17 residues.

This rearrangement joins TRBV4-3 to TRBJ2-2; D ambiguous. The CDR3 is made up of 14 amino acids. V was pared by 4 bases and J by 6 bases, with 12 bases between. Germline V gene sequence: CDR1 LGHNA, CDR2 YSLEER. CDR3 coding DNA: TGCGCCAGCAGCCTCGGTTCCGCATCCGGGGAGCTGTTTTTT. Translation: CASSLGSASGELFF.

This clone showed up just a few times. Other DNA sequences of this sample code for an identical CDR3. V is TRBV7-2 and J is TRBJ2-1; 9 bases agree with TRBD1. This CDR3 has 15 residues. Germline lookup yields CDR1 SGHTA and CDR2 FQGNSA. Germline trimming cut 6 bases from V and 1 base from J; bases unmatched to any gene: 4. CDR3 DNA sequence: TGTGCCAGCAGACCCGGGACAGGGTCCTACAATGAGCAGTTCTTC. This gives the protein CASRPGTGSYNEQFF.

The chain couples TRBV7-9 to TRBJ1-1; D gene uncertain. The germline CDR1 and CDR2 sequences are SEHNR and FQNEAQ (reference sequence). V was shortened by 7 bases and J by 0 bases, with 9 bases between the two germline ends. This CDR3 has 13 residues. The CDR3 spells CASTVLMNTEAFF. CDR3 DNA sequence: TGTGCCAGCACGGTACTCATGAACACTGAAGCTTTCTTT.